This entry lists 21 T cell receptor beta chains sequenced from one sample in a study of stem cell transplantation in POMP-related autoinflammatory disease. Data came from immunoSEQ multiplex PCR; TCRdb stores just in-frame clones and leaves some out. Counted here are some 69,000 clones, roughly 90% occurring once; the ten biggest clones make up about 0.7%. The sample was CD4+ T cells from PBMCs, taken after stem cell transplantation. Receptor source: a human patient with POMP-related autoinflammation and immune dysregulation (PRAID). A subset of T cells may come from the graft donor.

The genes are TRBV19 and TRBJ2-2, with 7 bases matching TRBD2. The J segment lost 5 bases and the V segment lost 10 bases, leaving 10 bases of the junction unmatched. There are 14 residues in the CDR3. Germline loops: CDR1 LNHDA, CDR2 SQIVND (reference sequence). The chain's CDR3 is CATLPGGVTGELFF. The CDR3 DNA sequence: TGTGCCACCCTACCTGGGGGGGTAACCGGGGAGCTGTTTTTT.

This chain links TRBV6-1 with TRBJ2-7; D gene ambiguous. V dropped 3 bases and J dropped 4 bases, with 10 bases sitting between them. CDR3 size: 13 residues. Germline V gives CDR1 MNHNS, CDR2 SASEGT. CDR3 sequence (DNA): TGTGCCAGCAGTGAGACTTGGGCTTACGAGCAGTACGTC. This gives the protein CASSETWAYEQYV.

This clone was picked up one time. The chain links TRBV29-1 to TRBJ2-6; D remains unclear. The germline V gene has CDR1 SQVTM and CDR2 ANQGSEA. V shed 3 bases and J shed 4 bases, with 4 bases lying between them. This CDR3 spans 12 amino acids. Written as DNA, the CDR3 is TGCAGCGTTGATGCGGGGGCCAACGTCCTGACTTTC. It codes for CSVDAGANVLTF.

The chain has TRBV6-5 and TRBJ1-1, with D unclear. Trimming shortened V by 5 bases and J by 1 base, and 11 bases separated the two germline ends. This CDR3 region has 14 residues. The germline gives CDR1 MNHEY, CDR2 SVGAGI. DNA for the CDR3: TGTGCCAGCAGTACCCGGACGGGGAACACTGAAGCTTTCTTT. Translation gives CASSTRTGNTEAFF.

The rearrangement uses TRBV15 and TRBJ2-7; 7 bases fit TRBD2. CDR3 length: 14 residues. With 0 bases clipped from V and 4 bases from J, the junction kept 3 bases outside the gene matches. Germline CDR1 and CDR2: LNHNV and YYDKDF (reference sequence). The CDR3 DNA sequence: TGTGCCACCAGCAGAGACCCGCGGGGGTACGAGCAGTACGTC. Translated, it gives CATSRDPRGYEQYV.

V is TRBV4-1 and J is TRBJ1-4; D remains unclear. Trimming shortened V by 1 base and J by 7 bases, and 16 bases separated the two germline ends. The germline gives CDR1 MGHRA, CDR2 YSYEKL. The CDR3 has 16 residues. The CDR3 reads CASSQGQGLPFEKLFF. DNA for the CDR3: TGCGCCAGCAGCCAAGGACAAGGACTTCCTTTTGAAAAACTGTTTTTT.

The chain links TRBV28 to TRBJ1-1; D possibly corresponds to TRBD1 (6 bases). Germline CDR1 MDHEN, CDR2 SYDVKM. The CDR3 has 14 amino acids. With 5 bases removed from V and 3 bases from J, the gap between germline ends came to 13 bases. For the CDR3, the DNA is TGTGCCAGCAGTCTTTGGACAGACGACACTGAAGCTTTCTTT. Protein product: CASSLWTDDTEAFF.

V is TRBV19 and J is TRBJ2-4, with D possibly matching TRBD1 (6 bases). V dropped 1 base and J dropped 8 bases, with 15 bases sitting between them. Germline lookup yields CDR1 LNHDA and CDR2 SQIVND (reference sequence). This CDR3 contains 15 residues. CDR3 region: CASSIVGSGEYIQYF. The DNA of the CDR3 is TGTGCCAGTAGTATAGTCGGGTCAGGGGAATACATTCAGTACTTC.

The J gene is TRBJ2-7, the V gene TRBV19, with a tentative D call TRBD1 (6 bases). The CDR3 length is 13 residues. V lost 1 base, J lost 3 bases, and 7 bases lay in between. Germline V lookup: CDR1 LNHDA, CDR2 SQIVND (reference sequence). CDR3 protein: CASSIGQDYEQYV. The CDR3 region has the DNA TGTGCCAGTAGTATAGGACAGGACTACGAGCAGTACGTC.

This clone is a singleton in its sample. The chain is built from TRBV6-2 or TRBV6-3 and TRBJ2-3; a possible D gene is TRBD2 (6 bases). The CDR3 totals 16 residues. Trimming stripped 4 bases from V and 6 bases from J, with 20 bases between. CDR1 MNHEY and CDR2 SVGEGT come from the germline V gene. The DNA for the CDR3 is TGTGCCAGCAGTTCTCAGCGGGCGGGAAGTCCGGATACGCAGTATTTT. This codes for CASSSQRAGSPDTQYF.

This clone appeared once. The same CDR3 is also encoded by other DNA sequences in this sample. V is TRBV18 and J is TRBJ2-3; the match to TRBD1 covers 9 bases. The CDR3 length is 15 residues. The germline gives CDR1 KGHSH, CDR2 LQKENI. The V segment lost 3 bases and the J segment 1 base; nucleotides outside the gene matches: 2. The CDR3 nucleotides read TGTGCCAGCTCACCCCGGACAGGGGGCACAGATACGCAGTATTTT. It yields the protein CASSPRTGGTDTQYF.

The chain links TRBV28 to TRBJ1-5, with D uncertain. Germline CDR1 is MDHEN and CDR2 is SYDVKM. Trimming left V 3 bases short and J 0 bases short, with 9 bases between. The CDR3 totals 15 residues. CDR3 amino acids: CASSLRRYSNQPQHF. For the CDR3, the DNA is TGTGCCAGCAGTTTGAGGCGGTATAGCAATCAGCCCCAGCATTTT.

The chain combines TRBV6-5 with TRBJ1-5; D perhaps matches TRBD1 (5 bases). The CDR3 runs to 15 residues. V shed 7 bases and J shed 2 bases, with 15 bases lying between them. CDR1 and CDR2 from the germline V gene are MNHEY and SVGAGI. As DNA, the CDR3 is TGTGCCAGCACTCAAATTGGGGGTCGCAATCAGCCCCAGCATTTT. Amino acid sequence: CASTQIGGRNQPQHF.

The chain joins TRBV5-4 to TRBJ1-2; D remains ambiguous. This CDR3 is 15 amino acids long. CDR1 SGHNT and CDR2 YYREEE come from the germline V gene (reference sequence). The V and J ends lost 4 bases and 2 bases respectively, with 15 bases between them. CDR3 residues: CASSPELGINYGYTF. The CDR3, as DNA: TGTGCCAGCAGCCCCGAGTTAGGGATAAACTATGGCTACACCTTC.

V gene TRBV4-1 combines with J gene TRBJ2-6, with D hard to call. This CDR3 comprises 13 residues. V lost 3 bases, J lost 3 bases, and 3 bases lay in between. The germline gives CDR1 MGHRA, CDR2 YSYEKL. The CDR3 nucleotides read TGCGCCAGCAGCCAGTATGGGGCCAACGTCCTGACTTTC. Its translation is CASSQYGANVLTF.

This clone was found once. The gene calls are TRBV20-1 and TRBJ1-2, with D maybe TRBD1 (6 bases). CDR3 length: 12 amino acids. V lost 3 bases to trimming and J lost 5 bases, with 10 bases between them. Looked up from germline, CDR1 is DFQATT and CDR2 is SNEGSKA (reference sequence). The CDR3 protein is CSASTGLYGYTF. For the CDR3, the DNA is TGCAGTGCTAGTACAGGGCTATATGGCTACACCTTC.

The V and J genes are TRBV4-1 and TRBJ2-5; 7 nucleotides align to TRBD1. The CDR3 totals 15 residues. The germline V gene encodes CDR1 MGHRA and CDR2 YSYEKL. The ends lost 2 bases at V and 4 bases at J; junction bases unmatched: 7. CDR3 amino acids: CASSQPNRGRETQYF. CDR3 coding DNA: TGCGCCAGCAGCCAACCTAACAGGGGACGAGAGACCCAGTACTTC.

The chain links TRBV4-1 to TRBJ2-1, with D hard to call. Germline V gene sequence: CDR1 MGHRA, CDR2 YSYEKL. V was clipped by 3 bases and J by 6 bases, with 12 bases between them. The CDR3 has 14 residues. The CDR3 protein is CASSHYGRSNEQFF. CDR3 DNA: TGCGCCAGCAGCCATTATGGTAGGAGCAATGAGCAGTTCTTC.

In regard to this clone: Other DNA sequences from this sample encode an identical CDR3 as well. The DNA of the CDR3 is TGTGCCAGCAGTTTCTACAATGAGCAGTTCTTC. This sequence encodes CASSFYNEQFF. The chain has TRBV12-3 or TRBV12-4 and TRBJ2-1; D not resolved. Trimming removed 3 bases at V and 3 bases at J, with 0 bases between. The CDR3 is made up of 11 amino acids.

The chain carries TRBV28 and TRBJ2-5, with D tentatively TRBD1 (6 bases). The V gene lost 9 bases and the J gene lost 1 base, with 21 bases spanning the gap. CDR1 is MDHEN, CDR2 SYDVKM, per germline. CDR3 length: 16 residues. For the CDR3, the DNA is TGTGCCAGTCTGACCCGCCGCACAGGGTCCCAAGAGACCCAGTACTTC. Amino acid sequence: CASLTRRTGSQETQYF.

The chain is built from TRBV19 and TRBJ2-3; 7 bases are a match to TRBD1. Germline V gene data show CDR1 as LNHDA and CDR2 as SQIVND (reference sequence). Trimming removed 4 bases from V and 4 bases from J; junction bases left unmatched: 5. The CDR3 runs to 14 residues. The CDR3 coding sequence is TGTGCCAGTAGTAGGAGAGACAGGGCAGATACGCAGTATTTT. Protein sequence: CASSRRDRADTQYF.